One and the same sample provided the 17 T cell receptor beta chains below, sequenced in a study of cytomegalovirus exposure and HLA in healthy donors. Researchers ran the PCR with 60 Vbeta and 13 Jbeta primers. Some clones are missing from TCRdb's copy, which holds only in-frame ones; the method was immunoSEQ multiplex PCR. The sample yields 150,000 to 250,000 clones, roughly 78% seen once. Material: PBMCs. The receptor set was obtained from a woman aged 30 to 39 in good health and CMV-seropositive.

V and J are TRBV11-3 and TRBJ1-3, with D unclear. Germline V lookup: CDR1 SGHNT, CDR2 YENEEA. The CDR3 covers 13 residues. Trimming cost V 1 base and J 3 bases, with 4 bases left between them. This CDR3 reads CASSLVGGNTIYF. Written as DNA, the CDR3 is TGTGCCAGCAGCTTAGTCGGTGGAAACACCATATATTTT.

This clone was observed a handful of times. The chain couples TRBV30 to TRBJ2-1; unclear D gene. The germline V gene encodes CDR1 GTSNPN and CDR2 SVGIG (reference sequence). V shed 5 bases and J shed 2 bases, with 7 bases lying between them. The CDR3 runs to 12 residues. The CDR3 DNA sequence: TGTGCCTGGGGCAGCGCCTACAATGAGCAGTTCTTC. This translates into CAWGSAYNEQFF.

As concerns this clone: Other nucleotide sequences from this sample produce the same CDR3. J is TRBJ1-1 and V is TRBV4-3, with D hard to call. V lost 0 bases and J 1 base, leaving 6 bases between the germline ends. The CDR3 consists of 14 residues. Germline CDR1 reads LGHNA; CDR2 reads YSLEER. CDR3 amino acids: CASSQDRGNTEAFF. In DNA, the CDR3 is TGCGCCAGCAGCCAAGACCGGGGGAACACTGAAGCTTTCTTT.

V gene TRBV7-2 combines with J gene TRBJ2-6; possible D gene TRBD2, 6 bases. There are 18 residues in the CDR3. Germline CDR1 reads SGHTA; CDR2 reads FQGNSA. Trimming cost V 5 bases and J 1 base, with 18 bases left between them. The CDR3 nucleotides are TGTGCCAGCAGCCATACCAACCCCGGGGGATCTGGGGCCAACGTCCTGACTTTC. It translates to CASSHTNPGGSGANVLTF.

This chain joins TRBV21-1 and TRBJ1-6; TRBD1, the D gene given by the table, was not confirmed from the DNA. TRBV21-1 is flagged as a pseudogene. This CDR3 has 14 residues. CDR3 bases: TGTGCCAGCAGCAGAGCCCTAGGGGGATCACCCCTCCACTTT. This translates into CASSRALGGSPLHF.

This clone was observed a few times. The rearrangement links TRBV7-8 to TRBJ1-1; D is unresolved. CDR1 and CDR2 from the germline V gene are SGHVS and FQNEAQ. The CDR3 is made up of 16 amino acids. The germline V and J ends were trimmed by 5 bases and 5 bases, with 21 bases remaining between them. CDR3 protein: CASSATPAGFLTEAFF. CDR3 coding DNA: TGTGCCAGCAGCGCCACGCCGGCGGGGTTTTTGACTGAAGCTTTCTTT.

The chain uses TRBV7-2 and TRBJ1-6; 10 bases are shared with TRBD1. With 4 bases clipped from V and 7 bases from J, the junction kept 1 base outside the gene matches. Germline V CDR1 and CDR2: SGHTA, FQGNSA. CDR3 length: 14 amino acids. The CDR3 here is CASSSGQGNSPLHF. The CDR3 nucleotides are TGTGCCAGCAGCTCGGGACAGGGGAATTCACCCCTCCACTTT. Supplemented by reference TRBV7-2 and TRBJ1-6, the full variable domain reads GAGVSQSPSNKVTEKGKDVELRCDPISGHTALYWYRQSLGQGLEFLIYFQGNSAPDKSGLPSDRFSAERTGGSVSTLTIQRTQQEDSAVYLCASSSGQGNSPLHFGNGTRLTVT.

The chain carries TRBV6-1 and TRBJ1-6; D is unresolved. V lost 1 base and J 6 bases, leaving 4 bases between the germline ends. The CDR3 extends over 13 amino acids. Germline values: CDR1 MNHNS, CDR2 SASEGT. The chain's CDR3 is CASSEGLNSPLHF. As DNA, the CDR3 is TGTGCCAGCAGTGAAGGGCTTAATTCACCCCTCCACTTT.

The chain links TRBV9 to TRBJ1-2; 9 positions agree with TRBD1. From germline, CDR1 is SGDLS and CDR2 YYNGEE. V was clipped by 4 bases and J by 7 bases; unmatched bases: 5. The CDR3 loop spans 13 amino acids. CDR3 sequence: CASSNRQGGGYTF. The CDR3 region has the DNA TGTGCCAGCAGCAACCGACAGGGGGGTGGCTACACCTTC.

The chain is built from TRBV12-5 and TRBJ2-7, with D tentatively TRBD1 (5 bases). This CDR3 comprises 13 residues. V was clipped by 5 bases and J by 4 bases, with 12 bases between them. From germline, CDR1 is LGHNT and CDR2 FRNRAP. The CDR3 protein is CASGPPQGYEQYF. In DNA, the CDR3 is TGTGCTAGTGGTCCCCCCCAGGGTTACGAGCAGTACTTC.

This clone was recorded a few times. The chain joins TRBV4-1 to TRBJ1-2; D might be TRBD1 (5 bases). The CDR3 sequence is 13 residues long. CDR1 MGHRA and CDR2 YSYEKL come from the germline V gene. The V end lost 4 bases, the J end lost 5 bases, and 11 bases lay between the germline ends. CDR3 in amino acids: CASSLWQGYGYTF. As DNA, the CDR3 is TGCGCCAGCAGCCTTTGGCAGGGATATGGCTACACCTTC.

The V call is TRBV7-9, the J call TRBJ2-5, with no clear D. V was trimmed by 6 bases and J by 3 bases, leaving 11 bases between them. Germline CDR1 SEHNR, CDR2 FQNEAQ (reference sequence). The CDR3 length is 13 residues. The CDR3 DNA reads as TGTGCCAGCAGGGTAGTGGTGGAAGAGACCCAGTACTTC. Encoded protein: CASRVVVEETQYF.

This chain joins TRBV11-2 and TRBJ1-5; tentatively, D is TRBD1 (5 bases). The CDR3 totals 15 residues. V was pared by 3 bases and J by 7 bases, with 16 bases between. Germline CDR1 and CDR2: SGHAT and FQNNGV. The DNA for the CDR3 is TGTGCCAGCAGCTTGGCGCAGGGCCCCAAACAGCCCCAGCATTTT. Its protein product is CASSLAQGPKQPQHF.

The CDR3 DNA sequence: TGTGCCAGCAGCGAGAGACCGGTTACAGGGGTGAATTCACCCCTCCACTTT. This codes for CASSERPVTGVNSPLHF. The V call is TRBV27, the J call TRBJ1-6; 7 positions match TRBD1. The germline CDR1 and CDR2 sequences are MNHEY and SMNVEV (reference sequence). Losses at the gene ends were 6 bases for V and 7 bases for J; bases not matched to a gene: 15. The CDR3 has 17 amino acids.

The CDR3 region is CASSSQVFPHEQYF. In DNA form, the CDR3 reads TGTGCCAGCAGTTCCCAGGTCTTCCCCCACGAGCAGTACTTC. The V gene is TRBV27, the J gene TRBJ2-7, with D hard to call. Germline CDR1 and CDR2: MNHEY and SMNVEV (reference sequence). CDR3 size: 14 residues. The V gene lost 4 bases and the J gene lost 5 bases, with 15 bases spanning the gap.

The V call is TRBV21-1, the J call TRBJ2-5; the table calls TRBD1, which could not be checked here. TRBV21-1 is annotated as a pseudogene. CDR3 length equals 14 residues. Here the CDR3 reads CASSKGSGPETQYF. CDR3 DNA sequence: TGTGCCAGCAGCAAAGGGTCAGGCCCGGAGACCCAGTACTTC.

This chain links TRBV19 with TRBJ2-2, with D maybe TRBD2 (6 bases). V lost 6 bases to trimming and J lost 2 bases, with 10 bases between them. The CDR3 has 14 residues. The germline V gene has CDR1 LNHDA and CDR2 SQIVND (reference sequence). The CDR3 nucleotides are TGTGCCAGTAGGGCAGGGACTAACACCGGGGAGCTGTTTTTT. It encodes CASRAGTNTGELFF.